This passage covers 25 T cell receptor beta chains from one sample sequenced in a study of graft-versus-host responses after intestinal transplantation. Generated by immunoSEQ multiplex PCR, the TCRdb table keeps only in-frame clones and is missing some. There are about 25,000 clones in the sample; around 94% occur only once, and less than 0.85% lies in the top ten. Sequences were derived from PBMCs, sampled nearly 31 days after intestinal transplant. All receptors come from a human patient who received an intestinal transplant, so some T cells may come from the graft donor.

The genes are TRBV11-2 and TRBJ1-4; 7 bases match TRBD1. V gave up 5 bases and J gave up 5 bases; unmatched junction bases: 8. The germline CDR1 and CDR2 sequences are SGHAT and FQNNGV. The CDR3 runs 15 residues. CDR3 protein: CASSPRQGQNEKLFF. In DNA, the CDR3 is TGTGCCAGCAGCCCTCGACAGGGCCAGAATGAAAAACTGTTTTTT. Drawing the rest from reference TRBV11-2 and TRBJ1-4, the complete variable domain is EAGVAQSPRYKIIEKRQSVAFWCNPISGHATLYWYQQILGQGPKLLIQFQNNGVVDDSQLPKDRFSAERLKGVDSTLKIQPAKLEDSAVYLCASSPRQGQNEKLFFGSGTQLSVL.

This chain connects TRBV5-6 to TRBJ1-2; no firm D call. The CDR3 covers 17 residues. The germline V gene has CDR1 SGHDT and CDR2 YYEEEE. The V end lost 7 bases, the J end lost 0 bases, and 22 bases lay between the germline ends. Here the CDR3 reads CASSGRPYKLANYGYTF. For the CDR3, the DNA is TGTGCCAGCTCCGGACGGCCGTACAAGTTAGCTAACTATGGCTACACCTTC.

The chain carries TRBV7-9 and TRBJ1-4, with D uncertain. Trimming stripped 5 bases from V and 7 bases from J, with 17 bases between. This CDR3 comprises 15 residues. The V gene's germline CDR1 is SEHNR and CDR2 FQNEAQ (reference sequence). CDR3 in amino acids: CASSPPTDGGEKLFF. The CDR3 DNA follows: TGTGCCAGCAGCCCCCCGACGGACGGAGGTGAAAAACTGTTTTTT.

The V gene is TRBV7-9, the J gene TRBJ1-6, with D possibly matching TRBD1 (6 bases). V was clipped by 0 bases and J by 5 bases, with 8 bases between them. The length of the CDR3 is 15 residues. Germline V gene sequence: CDR1 SEHNR, CDR2 FQNEAQ (reference sequence). CDR3 amino acids: CASSLAGANNSPLHF. The DNA of the CDR3 is TGTGCCAGCAGCTTAGCGGGGGCGAATAATTCACCCCTCCACTTT. Full variable domain (outside the CDR3, taken from reference TRBV7-9 and TRBJ1-6): DTGVSQNPRHKITKRGQNVTFRCDPISEHNRLYWYRQTLGQGPEFLTYFQNEAQLEKSRLLSDRFSAERPKGSFSTLEIQRTEQGDSAMYLCASSLAGANNSPLHFGNGTRLTVT.

This chain connects TRBV9 to TRBJ2-3, with D perhaps TRBD2 (6 bases). Germline values: CDR1 SGDLS, CDR2 YYNGEE. V lost 4 bases to trimming and J lost 2 bases, with 11 bases between them. The CDR3 contains 14 residues. CDR3: CASSPSAYTDTQYF. For the CDR3, the DNA is TGTGCCAGCAGCCCTAGCGCGTACACAGATACGCAGTATTTT.

The rearrangement uses TRBV15 and TRBJ1-2; no definite D call. V lost 0 bases and J lost 8, with 16 bases in between. This CDR3 region has 15 residues. CDR1 LNHNV and CDR2 YYDKDF come from the germline V gene (reference sequence). This CDR3 reads CATSRDEVTVGGYTF. CDR3 coding DNA: TGTGCCACCAGCAGAGATGAGGTCACCGTTGGGGGCTACACCTTC.

This chain joins TRBV27 and TRBJ2-5, with 7 bases identical to TRBD1. V lost 7 bases to trimming and J lost 1 base; unmatched junction nucleotides: 3. The CDR3 extends over 13 amino acids. The germline CDR1 and CDR2 sequences are MNHEY and SMNVEV (reference sequence). The CDR3 region has the DNA TGTGCCAGCACCGGGACAGCCCAAGAGACCCAGTACTTC. This codes for CASTGTAQETQYF.

This chain connects TRBV29-1 to TRBJ2-1; 9 bases fit TRBD1. The CDR3 sequence is 14 residues long. Germline V lookup: CDR1 SQVTM, CDR2 ANQGSEA. V lost 6 bases and J lost 4; bases outside the gene matches: 7. CDR3 amino acids: CSVPDRGSYNEQFF. Written as DNA, the CDR3 is TGCAGCGTCCCGGACAGGGGATCATACAATGAGCAGTTCTTC.

The chain joins TRBV11-2 to TRBJ2-1; the D gene is possibly TRBD1 (5 bases). The CDR3 runs to 13 residues. Germline CDR1 and CDR2: SGHAT and FQNNGV. Trimming left V 1 base short and J 9 bases short, with 10 bases between. The CDR3 region is CASSLGAGREQFF. The CDR3 region has the DNA TGTGCCAGCAGCTTAGGGGCAGGGCGTGAGCAGTTCTTC. The full variable domain, in which reference TRBV11-2 and TRBJ2-1 provide the parts outside the CDR3, is EAGVAQSPRYKIIEKRQSVAFWCNPISGHATLYWYQQILGQGPKLLIQFQNNGVVDDSQLPKDRFSAERLKGVDSTLKIQPAKLEDSAVYLCASSLGAGREQFFGPGTRLTVL.

The chain carries TRBV7-8 and TRBJ1-3, with D possibly being TRBD1 (5 bases). Deletions cut 5 bases from V and 0 bases from J, with 17 bases between. This CDR3 comprises 17 residues. The germline V gene has CDR1 SGHVS and CDR2 FQNEAQ. In DNA form, the CDR3 reads TGTGCCAGCAGCGCACGGAGAGGACACCCCTCTGGAAACACCATATATTTT. Its protein is CASSARRGHPSGNTIYF.

CDR3 protein: CASSLTKGGTQYF. The CDR3 DNA reads TGTGCCAGCAGCTTAACTAAGGGGGGCACGCAGTATTTT. The chain carries TRBV27 and TRBJ2-3, with D possibly called TRBD1 or TRBD2 (6 bases each). Looked up from germline, CDR1 is MNHEY and CDR2 is SMNVEV (reference sequence). V lost 6 bases, J lost 9 bases, and 16 bases lay in between. The CDR3 is 13 amino acids.

This chain joins TRBV5-1 and TRBJ1-5, with D possibly TRBD1 on 6 matching bases. The CDR3 has 16 amino acids. V lost 4 bases to trimming and J lost 0 bases, with 14 bases between them. The germline V gene encodes CDR1 SGHRS and CDR2 YFSETQ. CDR3 sequence (DNA): TGCGCCAGCAGCGGCACGACAGGATCTAGCAATCAGCCCCAGCATTTT. Amino acid sequence: CASSGTTGSSNQPQHF.

The chain uses TRBV5-1 and TRBJ1-1; tentative D call: TRBD1 (5 bases). The CDR3 is 14 residues long. The germline gives CDR1 SGHRS, CDR2 YFSETQ. Trimming took off 5 bases at V and 5 bases at J, with 16 bases between the two ends. CDR3 DNA sequence: TGCGCCAGCAGTTGGGCAGGGTCAGGGACTGAAGCTTTCTTT. It specifies CASSWAGSGTEAFF.

The V gene is TRBV2, the J gene TRBJ2-3, with 8 bases aligning to TRBD2. Germline V gene lookup returns CDR1 SNHLY and CDR2 FYNNEI. The CDR3 contains 17 residues. V shed 3 bases and J 8 bases; nucleotides not matched to a gene: 16. The CDR3 sequence: CASSDSLAGVAGVTQYF. DNA of the CDR3: TGTGCCAGCAGTGACTCTCTAGCGGGCGTGGCCGGGGTTACGCAGTATTTT.

The rearrangement joins TRBV7-8 to TRBJ2-2; D may be TRBD2 (6 bases). This CDR3 is 18 amino acids long. Trimming pared 5 bases from V and 3 bases from J, leaving 22 bases between. Germline loops: CDR1 SGHVS, CDR2 FQNEAQ. The CDR3 protein is CASSPLVFGGGDTGELFF. CDR3 bases: TGTGCCAGCAGCCCCCTGGTATTTGGGGGAGGCGACACCGGGGAGCTGTTTTTT.

The genes are TRBV4-1 and TRBJ1-2; TRBD1 matches at 8 bases. Germline CDR1 reads MGHRA; CDR2 reads YSYEKL. The J segment lost 8 bases and the V segment lost 4 bases, leaving 12 bases of the junction unmatched. There are 15 residues in the CDR3. Here the CDR3 reads CASSLLLDRDQGYTF. DNA of the CDR3: TGCGCCAGCAGCCTCCTTCTGGACAGGGATCAGGGCTACACCTTC.

V and J are TRBV19 and TRBJ1-5; D ambiguous. The CDR3 runs 14 residues. V was pared by 5 bases and J by 0 bases, with 8 bases between. CDR1 and CDR2 from the germline V gene are LNHDA and SQIVND (reference sequence). The CDR3 reads CASSATGSNQPQHF. The CDR3 DNA sequence: TGTGCCAGTAGTGCCACGGGTAGCAATCAGCCCCAGCATTTT.

The chain carries TRBV11-2 and TRBJ1-1; tentatively, D is TRBD1 (5 bases). The ends were cut back, 0 bases at V and 7 bases at J, with 12 bases in the middle. In germline, CDR1 is SGHAT, CDR2 FQNNGV. The CDR3 runs to 14 residues. The CDR3, as DNA: TGTGCCAGCAGCTTAGAGGGACGGATAGATGAAGCTTTCTTT. The encoded protein is CASSLEGRIDEAFF.

This chain joins TRBV30 and TRBJ1-5, with TRBD1 matching over 7 bases. With V trimmed by 4 bases and J by 2 bases, 8 bases remained unmatched. Germline V gives CDR1 GTSNPN, CDR2 SVGIG (reference sequence). This CDR3 is built from 15 residues. The CDR3 nucleotides are TGTGCCTGGAAAGCGACAGGGAGGGGCAATCAGCCCCAGCATTTT. Translated: CAWKATGRGNQPQHF. Based on the CDR3 plus reference TRBV30 and TRBJ1-5, the full variable domain is SQTIHQWPATLVQPVGSPLSLECTVEGTSNPNLYWYRQAAGRGLQLLFYSVGIGQISSEVPQNLSASRPQDRQFILSSKKLLLSDSGFYLCAWKATGRGNQPQHFGDGTRLSIL.

The chain combines TRBV2 with TRBJ2-5; a possible D gene is TRBD1 (6 bases). The V end was cut by 11 bases, the J end by 0 bases, with 10 bases between. Per germline, CDR1 SNHLY and CDR2 FYNNEI. This CDR3 region has 12 residues. Here the CDR3 reads CAGRGYQETQYF. In DNA form, the CDR3 reads TGTGCCGGAAGGGGGTACCAAGAGACCCAGTACTTC.

The rearrangement joins TRBV18 to TRBJ1-3; D remains ambiguous. V was cut by 3 bases and J by 0 bases, with 6 bases left in between. This CDR3 is 14 amino acids long. The germline gives CDR1 KGHSH, CDR2 LQKENI. CDR3 in DNA: TGTGCCAGCTCACCTAACTTCTCTGGAAACACCATATATTTT. Translation: CASSPNFSGNTIYF.

This sequence joins TRBV28 and TRBJ2-1; D not resolved. V was cut by 2 bases and J by 5 bases, with 10 bases left in between. Looked up from germline, CDR1 is MDHEN and CDR2 is SYDVKM. The CDR3 has 14 residues. CDR3: CASSLRLQHNEQFF. The CDR3 bases are TGTGCCAGCAGTTTACGTCTCCAACACAATGAGCAGTTCTTC.

The chain links TRBV4-3 to TRBJ1-4; maybe TRBD1 (6 bases). From germline, CDR1 is LGHNA and CDR2 YSLEER. V lost 3 bases and J 0 bases, leaving 20 bases between the germline ends. The CDR3 runs to 19 residues. The CDR3 region is CASSQEITGTSATNEKLFF. The CDR3 DNA is TGCGCCAGCAGCCAGGAGATAACTGGGACATCTGCAACTAATGAAAAACTGTTTTTT.

The V call is TRBV15, the J call TRBJ2-3, with TRBD2 matching 16 bases. CDR3 length: 18 residues. V was clipped by 1 base and J by 4 bases; unmatched bases: 5. Germline V CDR1 and CDR2: LNHNV, YYDKDF (reference sequence). In DNA, the CDR3 is TGTGCCACCAGCAGAGTTGGGACTAGCGGGAGGGCCGCAGATACGCAGTATTTT. Its protein product is CATSRVGTSGRAADTQYF.

The chain joins TRBV7-9 to TRBJ1-4; 9 bases align to TRBD1. Trimming took 4 bases from V and 8 from J; bases not matched to a gene: 8. Germline CDR1 and CDR2: SEHNR and FQNEAQ (reference sequence). CDR3 length: 15 amino acids. Here the CDR3 reads CASSSGQGPREKLFF. In DNA form, the CDR3 reads TGTGCCAGCAGCTCAGGACAGGGGCCCCGGGAAAAACTGTTTTTT. Variable domain in full (rest from reference TRBV7-9 and TRBJ1-4): DTGVSQNPRHKITKRGQNVTFRCDPISEHNRLYWYRQTLGQGPEFLTYFQNEAQLEKSRLLSDRFSAERPKGSFSTLEIQRTEQGDSAMYLCASSSGQGPREKLFFGSGTQLSVL.